These T cell receptor beta chains were read from a single sample in a study of blood T cell repertoires in COVID-19. Only in-frame clones appear in the TCRdb table, and some are missing; sequencing was by immunoSEQ multiplex PCR. The profile shows a few hundred thousand clones, approximately 85% of them singletons. Sample: PBMCs or T cells enriched from blood (not recorded which). These receptors were obtained from a woman aged 25 to 39 who had recovered from COVID-19. Both conserved end residues are part of each CDR3. The D gene is left open where the match is weak. Size tells how often a clone was seen (once, few, many) or the class of an expanded clone, and some rows leave it out.

V gene	D gene	J gene	clone size	CDR3 DNA	CDR3 protein
TRBV5-1	TRBD1	TRBJ1-2	NA	TGCGCCAGCAGCGCGGTTCCGGGACAGGAAGGCTATGGCTACACCTTC	CASSAVPGQEGYGYTF
TRBV7-8	NA	TRBJ1-5	NA	TGTGCCAGCAGCTACTCGGCAAGCGGCAATCAGCCCCAGCATTTT	CASSYSASGNQPQHF
TRBV9	NA	TRBJ1-3	NA	TGTGCCAGCACCACCTACGGGAGCTCTGGAAACACCATATATTTT	CASTTYGSSGNTIYF
TRBV3-1/TRBV3-2	NA	TRBJ2-5	NA	TGTGCCAGCAGCCAAGTTGGCTCCGAGACCCAGTACTTC	CASSQVGSETQYF
TRBV6-5	NA	TRBJ1-2	NA	TGTGCCGCCGGTCCGAGGCGGTTCTATGGCTACACCTTC	CAAGPRRFYGYTF
TRBV12-3/TRBV12-4	NA	TRBJ2-2	NA	TGTGCCAGCAGTAGCCGAAGGGGCGGGGAGCTGTTTTTT	CASSSRRGGELFF
TRBV18	NA	TRBJ1-1	NA	TGTGCCAGCTCACCTGCCCGGGCAGAGGGCACTGAAGCTTTCTTT	CASSPARAEGTEAFF
TRBV7-3	TRBD2	TRBJ2-1	NA	TGTGCCAGCAGCCCTACGGGGAGGGTCGATGAGCAGTTCTTC	CASSPTGRVDEQFF
TRBV2	TRBD1	TRBJ1-4	NA	TGTGCCAGCAGGGGACAGGATGATGAAAAACTGTTTTTT	CASRGQDDEKLFF
TRBV3-1/TRBV3-2	TRBD2	TRBJ2-1	NA	TGTGCCAGCAGCCAAGGGACTAGCGGGAGCCCCAGGGGGGAGCAGTTCTTC	CASSQGTSGSPRGEQFF
TRBV24-1	NA	TRBJ2-3	few	TGTGCCACCAGTGATTTGGAACAGGGAGACCCAGATACGCAGTATTTT	CATSDLEQGDPDTQYF
TRBV29-1	TRBD1	TRBJ2-2	NA	TGCAGCGTGGACAGGGTCACCGGGGAGCTGTTTTTT	CSVDRVTGELFF
TRBV18	TRBD1	TRBJ1-6	NA	TGTGCCAGCTCAAACCTGACAGGGGGAAGCTCCTATAATTCACCCCTCCACTTT	CASSNLTGGSSYNSPLHF
TRBV9	TRBD1	TRBJ1-6	once	TGTGCCAGCAGCGTAGCTGGAACAGGGGCTTATAATTCACCCCTCCACTTT	CASSVAGTGAYNSPLHF
TRBV19	NA	TRBJ1-2	NA	TGTGCCAGTAGCTTTTCGGGGTATGGCTACACCTTC	CASSFSGYGYTF
TRBV28	TRBD1	TRBJ2-3	NA	TGTGCCACTCGGGACAGGGGAGGCACAGATACGCAGTATTTT	CATRDRGGTDTQYF
TRBV30	NA	TRBJ1-2	NA	TGTGCCTGGAGTGTTCAGGGCCCTAACTATGGCTACACCTTC	CAWSVQGPNYGYTF
TRBV5-1	NA	TRBJ1-1	NA	TGCGCCAGCAGCGGGGGGAGCCCGAACACTGAAGCTTTCTTT	CASSGGSPNTEAFF
TRBV6-5	NA	TRBJ1-1	NA	TGTGCCAGCAGTTACTCGAGTAGGGGAGGCACTGAAGCTTTCTTT	CASSYSSRGGTEAFF
TRBV10-2	TRBD2	TRBJ2-2	NA	TGCGCCAGCAGGGGACTACCCACCGGGGAGCTGTTTTTT	CASRGLPTGELFF
TRBV11-2	NA	TRBJ1-6	NA	TGTGCCAGCAGCTTAGGAGGGGGACGGTCACCCCTCCACTTT	CASSLGGGRSPLHF
TRBV7-9	TRBD2	TRBJ2-2	NA	TGTGCCAGCAGCCCTCTAGCGGGAGGGCCCTCGGGCACCGGGGAGCTGTTTTTT	CASSPLAGGPSGTGELFF
TRBV29-1	NA	TRBJ2-1	NA	TGCAGCGGCAGGGGAAGGGGCTCCTACAATGAGCAGTTCTTC	CSGRGRGSYNEQFF
TRBV28	NA	TRBJ1-1	NA	TGTGCCAGCACCACGTTGGGACACCTTATGAACACTGAAGCTTTCTTT	CASTTLGHLMNTEAFF
TRBV6-4	NA	TRBJ2-1	NA	TGTGCCAGCAGTGGACAGGCCGGGTCTGAGCAGTTCTTC	CASSGQAGSEQFF
TRBV7-2	NA	TRBJ2-7	NA	TGTGCCAGCAGCTCTACTAGCCCGGCCTACGAGCAGTACTTC	CASSSTSPAYEQYF
TRBV5-1	NA	TRBJ2-1	once	TGCGCCAGCAGCTTAGACAGTCTTTCCTACAATGAGCAGTTCTTC	CASSLDSLSYNEQFF
TRBV19	NA	TRBJ2-7	NA	TGTGCCAGTACCGACAGTTACGAGCAGTACTTC	CASTDSYEQYF
TRBV30	TRBD1	TRBJ1-5	NA	TGTGCCTGGTCGACAGGGGCGGTGGATCAGCCCCAGCATTTT	CAWSTGAVDQPQHF
TRBV3-1/TRBV3-2	TRBD1	TRBJ1-6	NA	TGTGCCAGCAGCCAGGATAACAGGGGCAATTCACCCCTCCACTTT	CASSQDNRGNSPLHF
TRBV30	NA	TRBJ1-3	NA	TGTGCCTGGGTGGGGCCGGAGTTAGGGCCTGGAAACACCATATATTTT	CAWVGPELGPGNTIYF
TRBV7-9	TRBD1	TRBJ1-4	NA	TGTGCCAGCAGCTTAGGGGGCAGGGGGCAGGAAAAACTGTTTTTT	CASSLGGRGQEKLFF
TRBV2	TRBD1	TRBJ1-5	NA	TGTGCCAGCAGTGATGGACAGGGATTGCAGCCCCAGCATTTT	CASSDGQGLQPQHF
TRBV5-4	TRBD2	TRBJ2-1	NA	TGTGCCAGCAGCTTTAGGACTAGCGGGACAGGAAGGTACAATGAGCAGTTCTTC	CASSFRTSGTGRYNEQFF
TRBV4-2	TRBD2	TRBJ2-7	few	TGTGCCAGCAGCCAAGATTTGGCTAGCGGGGCCTACGAGCAGTACTTC	CASSQDLASGAYEQYF
TRBV10-3	NA	TRBJ1-3	NA	TGTGCAATCAGAGGCGGACAGAGCTCTGGAAACACCATATATTTT	CAIRGGQSSGNTIYF
TRBV9	TRBD2	TRBJ2-3	NA	TGTGCCAGCACTCGGGGGGGGGCCCCAGATACGCAGTATTTT	CASTRGGAPDTQYF
TRBV7-6	NA	TRBJ1-4	NA	TGTGCCAGCAGCTTAGGTCCAGGGGATAATGAAAAACTGTTTTTT	CASSLGPGDNEKLFF
TRBV10-2	NA	TRBJ2-7	once	TGCGCCAGCAGTGATTGGGCAGCAGGGACACCCTACGAGCAGTACTTC	CASSDWAAGTPYEQYF
TRBV27	TRBD1	TRBJ1-2	NA	TGTGCCAGCAGTGACCTAACGGGACAGCGTTTTGACTATGGCTACACCTTC	CASSDLTGQRFDYGYTF
TRBV27	TRBD1	TRBJ1-5	NA	TGTGCCAGCAGTTCAAGACAGGGAGGCAGCAATCAGCCCCAGCATTTT	CASSSRQGGSNQPQHF
TRBV27	NA	TRBJ1-1	NA	TGTGCCAGCAGTTTGAAGGGAGGGAGTACTGAAGCTTTCTTT	CASSLKGGSTEAFF
TRBV6-2/TRBV6-3	TRBD2	TRBJ2-2	NA	TGTGCCAGCAGTACCGGTAGCGGGAGTTTAGCGTCCGGGGAGCTGTTTTTT	CASSTGSGSLASGELFF
TRBV5-1	NA	TRBJ2-7	NA	TGCGCCAGCAGCTTGGAGCGATTCTACGAGCAGTACTTC	CASSLERFYEQYF
TRBV14	TRBD1	TRBJ2-7	NA	TGTGCCAGCAGCAGGACAGGGGACCGCGTCCTGAACTACGAGCAGTACTTC	CASSRTGDRVLNYEQYF
TRBV24-1	NA	TRBJ1-4	NA	TGTGCCACCAGTGGCAGGGTAGGCGAAAAACTGTTTTTT	CATSGRVGEKLFF
TRBV6-5	TRBD1	TRBJ1-2	NA	TGTGCCAGCAGTTACATCTTGACAGGGGGGGATGGCTACACCTTC	CASSYILTGGDGYTF
TRBV10-3	TRBD1	TRBJ1-1	NA	TGTGCCATCAGTAGGGATAAACAGGGGTTCGGGAACACTGAAGCTTTCTTT	CAISRDKQGFGNTEAFF
TRBV5-1	TRBD1	TRBJ1-4	NA	TGCGCCAGCAGCCGGGGACAGGGGGCTGAAAAACTGTTTTTT	CASSRGQGAEKLFF
TRBV19	NA	TRBJ1-4	NA	TGTGCCAGTAGTATCCAGACAACTAATGAAAAACTGTTTTTT	CASSIQTTNEKLFF
TRBV28	TRBD1	TRBJ1-2	once	TGTGCCAGCAGGGGGGACAGGGGCTATGGCTACACCTTC	CASRGDRGYGYTF
TRBV2	NA	TRBJ1-5	NA	TGTGCCAGCAGGTCAGGGGTAGGTCAGCCCCAGCATTTT	CASRSGVGQPQHF
TRBV2	NA	TRBJ2-1	NA	TGTGCCAGCGTGGGGCGGACAGCTTATGAGCAGTTCTTC	CASVGRTAYEQFF